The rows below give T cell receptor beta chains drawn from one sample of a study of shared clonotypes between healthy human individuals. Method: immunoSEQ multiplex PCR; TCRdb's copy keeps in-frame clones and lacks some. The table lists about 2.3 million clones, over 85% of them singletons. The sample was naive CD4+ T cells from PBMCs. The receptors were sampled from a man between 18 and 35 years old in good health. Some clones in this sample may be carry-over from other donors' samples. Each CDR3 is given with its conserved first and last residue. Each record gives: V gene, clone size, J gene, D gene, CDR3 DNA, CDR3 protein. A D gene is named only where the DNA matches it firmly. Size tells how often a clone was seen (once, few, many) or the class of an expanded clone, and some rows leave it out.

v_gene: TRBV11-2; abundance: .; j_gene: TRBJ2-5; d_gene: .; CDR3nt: TGTGCCAGCAGCTTAGGACCAAGGGCCCAAGAGACCCAGTACTTC; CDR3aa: CASSLGPRAQETQYF
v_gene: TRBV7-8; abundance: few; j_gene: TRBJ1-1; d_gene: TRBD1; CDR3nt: TGTGCCAGCAGCTTCTTACAGGGGGCGCTGAGCACTGAAGCTTTCTTT; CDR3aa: CASSFLQGALSTEAFF
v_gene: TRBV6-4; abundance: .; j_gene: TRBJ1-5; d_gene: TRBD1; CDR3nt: TGTGCCAGCATCGCGGGACAGTATAGCAATCAGCCCCAGCATTTT; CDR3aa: CASIAGQYSNQPQHF
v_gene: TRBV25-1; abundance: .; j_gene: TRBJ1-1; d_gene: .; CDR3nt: TGTGCCAGCAGTGAATCAACCGCCCCGAACACTGAAGCTTTCTTT; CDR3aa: CASSESTAPNTEAFF
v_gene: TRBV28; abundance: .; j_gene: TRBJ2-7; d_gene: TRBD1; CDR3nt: TGTGCCAGCAGTTCTACCGGACAGGGGGCTTTACACTCCTACGAGCAGTACTTC; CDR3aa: CASSSTGQGALHSYEQYF
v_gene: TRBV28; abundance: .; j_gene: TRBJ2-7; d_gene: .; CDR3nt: TGTGCCAGCCGGAGTTGGGCAGGGGACGAGCAGTACTTC; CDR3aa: CASRSWAGDEQYF
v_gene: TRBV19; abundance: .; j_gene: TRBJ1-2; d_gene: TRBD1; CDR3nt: TGTGCCAGTAGGGAACCCGGGACAGGGGGCTATGGCTACACCTTC; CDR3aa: CASREPGTGGYGYTF
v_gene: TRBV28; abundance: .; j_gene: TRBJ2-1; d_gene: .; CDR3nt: TGTGCCAGCAGTTTAGGGGGCCCCCACAATGAGCAGTTCTTC; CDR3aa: CASSLGGPHNEQFF
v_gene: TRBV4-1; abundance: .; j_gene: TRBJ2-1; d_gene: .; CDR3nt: TGCGCCAGCAGCCAAGACACCCCAGTTCAGTCCTACAATGAGCAGTTCTTC; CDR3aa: CASSQDTPVQSYNEQFF
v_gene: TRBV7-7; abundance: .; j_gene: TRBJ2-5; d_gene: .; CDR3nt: TGTGCCAGCAGCTCTAGTACTAGAGGACAGACCCAGTACTTC; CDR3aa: CASSSSTRGQTQYF
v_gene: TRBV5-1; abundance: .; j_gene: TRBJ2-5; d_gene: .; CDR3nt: TGCGCCAGCAGTTCGGACTACCTGACCCAGTACTTC; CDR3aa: CASSSDYLTQYF
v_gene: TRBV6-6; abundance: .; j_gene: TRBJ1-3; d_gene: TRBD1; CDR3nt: TGTGCCAGCAGTCGGTGGGACAGTATTACGGACACCATATATTTT; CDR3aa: CASSRWDSITDTIYF
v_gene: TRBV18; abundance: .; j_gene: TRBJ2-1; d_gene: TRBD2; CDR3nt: TGTGCCAGCTCAACCGGGACTAGCGGGGGGCGGAATGAGCAGTTCTTC; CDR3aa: CASSTGTSGGRNEQFF
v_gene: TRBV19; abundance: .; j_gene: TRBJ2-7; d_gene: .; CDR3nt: TGTGCCAGTAGTATCTCGGGAAGGGGGTACGAGCAGTACTTC; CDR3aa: CASSISGRGYEQYF
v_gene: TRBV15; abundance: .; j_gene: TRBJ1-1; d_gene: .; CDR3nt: TGTGCCACCAGCAGAGGTCAGAACACTGAAGCTTTCTTT; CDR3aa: CATSRGQNTEAFF
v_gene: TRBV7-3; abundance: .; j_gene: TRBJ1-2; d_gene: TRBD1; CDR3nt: TGTGCCAGCAGCTTAGGACAGGGATCGAACTATGGCTACACCTTC; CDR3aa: CASSLGQGSNYGYTF
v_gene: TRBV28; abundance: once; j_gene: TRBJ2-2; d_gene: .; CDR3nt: TGTGCCAGCAGACCTCCGACCTACACCGGGGAGCTGTTTTTT; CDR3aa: CASRPPTYTGELFF
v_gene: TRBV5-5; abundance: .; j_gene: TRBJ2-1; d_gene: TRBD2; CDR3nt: TGTGCCAGCAGTGGACGGACTAGCAACTACAATGAGCAGTTCTTC; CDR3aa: CASSGRTSNYNEQFF
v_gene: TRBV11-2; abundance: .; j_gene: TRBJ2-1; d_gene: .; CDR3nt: TGTGCCAGCAGCTTGGTACAGGTCAATGAGCAGTTCTTC; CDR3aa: CASSLVQVNEQFF
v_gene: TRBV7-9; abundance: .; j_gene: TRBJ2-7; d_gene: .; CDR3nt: TGTGCCAGCAGCTTAGGCGGGGACGGGTCGCTCGAGCAGTACTTC; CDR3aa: CASSLGGDGSLEQYF
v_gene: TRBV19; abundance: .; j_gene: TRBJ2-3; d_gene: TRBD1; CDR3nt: TGTGCCAGTAGTATAGTGCCGGGACAGGGCTTAGATACGCAGTATTTT; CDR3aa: CASSIVPGQGLDTQYF
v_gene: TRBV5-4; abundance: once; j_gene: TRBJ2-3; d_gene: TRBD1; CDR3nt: TGTGCCAGCAGCTTGTCTGGGACAGGTCCGACTAGCACAGATACGCAGTATTTT; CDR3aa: CASSLSGTGPTSTDTQYF
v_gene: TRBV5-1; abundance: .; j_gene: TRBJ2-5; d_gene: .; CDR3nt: TGCGCCAGCAGCTTGCTTGAGACCCAGTACTTC; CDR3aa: CASSLLETQYF
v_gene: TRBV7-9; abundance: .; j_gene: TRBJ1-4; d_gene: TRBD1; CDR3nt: TGTGCCAGCAGCCACTGGGACAGGTCCCAATTTGAAAAACTGTTTTTT; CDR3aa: CASSHWDRSQFEKLFF
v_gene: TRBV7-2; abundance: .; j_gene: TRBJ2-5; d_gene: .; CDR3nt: TGTGCCAGCACCAACCCCGGTCTTGAGACCCAGTACTTC; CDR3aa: CASTNPGLETQYF
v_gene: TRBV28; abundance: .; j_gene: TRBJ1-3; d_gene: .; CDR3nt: TGTGCCAGCAGTTTCTGGGGGCCAGGAAACACCATATATTTT; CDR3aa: CASSFWGPGNTIYF
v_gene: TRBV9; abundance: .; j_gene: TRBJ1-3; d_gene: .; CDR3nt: TGTGCCAGCAGCGTAGAGGGTAATGGAGGAGTCTCTGGAAACACCATATATTTT; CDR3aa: CASSVEGNGGVSGNTIYF
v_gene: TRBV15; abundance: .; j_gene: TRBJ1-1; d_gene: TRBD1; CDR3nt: TGTGCCACCACGGATATGGACAGGGGGGTTGAAGCTTTCTTT; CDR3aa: CATTDMDRGVEAFF
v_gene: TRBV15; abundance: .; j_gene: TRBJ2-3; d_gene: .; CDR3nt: TGTGCCACCAGCAGAGTCTCCAAATTAGATACGCAGTATTTT; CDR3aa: CATSRVSKLDTQYF
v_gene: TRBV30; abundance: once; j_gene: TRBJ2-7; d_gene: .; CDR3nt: TGTGCCTGGAGTGTACGATCGGTGGGAAGCTCCTACGAGCAGTACTTC; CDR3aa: CAWSVRSVGSSYEQYF
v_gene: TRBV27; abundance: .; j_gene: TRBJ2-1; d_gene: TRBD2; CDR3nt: TGTGCCAGCAGTTTTTTAGCGGGAGGGCGATACAATGAGCAGTTCTTC; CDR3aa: CASSFLAGGRYNEQFF
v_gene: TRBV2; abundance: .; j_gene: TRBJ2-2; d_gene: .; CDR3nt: TGTGCCAGCAGTGAAGTGGGGTGGAGCAGCGGGGAGCTGTTTTTT; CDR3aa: CASSEVGWSSGELFF
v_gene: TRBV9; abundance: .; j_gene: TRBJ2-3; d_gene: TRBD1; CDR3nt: TGTGCCAGCAGCGCCGGGACAGCGACAGATACGCAGTATTTT; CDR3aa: CASSAGTATDTQYF
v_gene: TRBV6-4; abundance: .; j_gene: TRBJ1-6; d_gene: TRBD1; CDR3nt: TGTGCCAGCACCGAGGGGGCGTCGTCCCTCCACTTT; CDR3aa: CASTEGASSLHF
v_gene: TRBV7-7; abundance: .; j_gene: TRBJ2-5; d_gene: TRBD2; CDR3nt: TGTGCCAGCAGCTTGGGCAAGACTAGCGGTATCCAAGAGACCCAGTACTTC; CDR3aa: CASSLGKTSGIQETQYF
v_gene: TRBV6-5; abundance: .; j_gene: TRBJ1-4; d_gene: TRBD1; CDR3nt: TGTGCCAGCAGAAAAACCGGGACAGGGGGCGAAAAACTGTTTTTT; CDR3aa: CASRKTGTGGEKLFF
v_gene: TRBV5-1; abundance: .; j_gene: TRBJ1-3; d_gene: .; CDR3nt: TGCGCCAGCAGAGAGACCTTGGGTTCTGGAAACACCATATATTTT; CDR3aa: CASRETLGSGNTIYF
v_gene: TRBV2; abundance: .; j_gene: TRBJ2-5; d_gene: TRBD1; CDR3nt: TGTGCCAGCAGTGACGGGACAGGGGTTGAGACCCAGTACTTC; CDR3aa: CASSDGTGVETQYF
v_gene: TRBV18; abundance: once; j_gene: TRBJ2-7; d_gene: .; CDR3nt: TGTGCCAGCTCAGAGCCGGGACATTACGAGCAGTACTTC; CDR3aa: CASSEPGHYEQYF
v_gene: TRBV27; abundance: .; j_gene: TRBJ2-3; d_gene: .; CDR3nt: TGTGCCAGCAGTACCTACACAGATACGCAGTATTTT; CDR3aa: CASSTYTDTQYF
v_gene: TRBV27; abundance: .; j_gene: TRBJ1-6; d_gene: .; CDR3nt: TGTGCCAGCAGTCCCACAGGGAGCTCCTATAATTCACCCCTCCACTTT; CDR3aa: CASSPTGSSYNSPLHF
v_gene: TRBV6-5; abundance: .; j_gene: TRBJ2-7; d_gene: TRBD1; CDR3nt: TGTGCCAGCAGCCCCTTTAGACAGGGATGGAACGAGCAGTACTTC; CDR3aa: CASSPFRQGWNEQYF
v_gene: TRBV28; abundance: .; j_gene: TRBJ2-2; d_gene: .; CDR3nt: TGTGCCAGCAGCCGCTCTTTCGGGTCCGACACCGGGGAGCTGTTTTTT; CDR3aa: CASSRSFGSDTGELFF
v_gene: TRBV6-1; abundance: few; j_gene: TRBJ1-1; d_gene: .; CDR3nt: TGTGCCAGCAGCAGGAACACTGAAGCTTTCTTT; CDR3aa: CASSRNTEAFF
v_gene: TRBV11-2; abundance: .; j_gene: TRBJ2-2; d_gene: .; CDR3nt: TGTGCCAGCAGCTCCCAAGCACGGGAGAGCACCGGGGAGCTGTTTTTT; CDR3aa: CASSSQARESTGELFF
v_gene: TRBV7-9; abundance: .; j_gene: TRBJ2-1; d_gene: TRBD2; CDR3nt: TGTGCCAGCAGCTTGGTACTAGCGGGAACCAATGAGCAGTTCTTC; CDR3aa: CASSLVLAGTNEQFF
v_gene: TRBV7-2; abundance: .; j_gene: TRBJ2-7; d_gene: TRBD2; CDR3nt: TGTGCCAGCAGCTTAAGTGGGAGGGCCTTCGAGCAGTACTTC; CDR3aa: CASSLSGRAFEQYF
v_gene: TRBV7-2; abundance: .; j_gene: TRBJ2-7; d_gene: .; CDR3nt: TGTGCCAGCAGCTTAGAGTGGCAGAGCTCCTACGAGCAGTACTTC; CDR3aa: CASSLEWQSSYEQYF
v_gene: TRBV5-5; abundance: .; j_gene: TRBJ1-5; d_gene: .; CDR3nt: TGTGCCAGCAGCTTGTCTGGACAAACTTGGAGTAATCAGCCCCAGCATTTT; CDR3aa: CASSLSGQTWSNQPQHF
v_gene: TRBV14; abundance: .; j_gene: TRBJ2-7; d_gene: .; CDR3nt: TGTGCCAGCAGCCAAGACCTTTGGGGCGAGCAGTACTTC; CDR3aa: CASSQDLWGEQYF
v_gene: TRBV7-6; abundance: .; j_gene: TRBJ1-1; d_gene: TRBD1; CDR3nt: TGTGCCAGCAGCTCCAGACAGGGGTTCGAAATCGTCACTGAAGCTTTCTTT; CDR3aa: CASSSRQGFEIVTEAFF
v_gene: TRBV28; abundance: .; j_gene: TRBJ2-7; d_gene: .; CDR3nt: TGTGCCAGCAGTTTGAGGAAGGGGTTAAGCGAGCAGTACTTC; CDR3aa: CASSLRKGLSEQYF
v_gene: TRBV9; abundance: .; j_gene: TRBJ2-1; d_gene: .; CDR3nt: TGTGCCAGCAGCGTCCAGACAGACCACGTTTACAATGAGCAGTTCTTC; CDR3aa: CASSVQTDHVYNEQFF